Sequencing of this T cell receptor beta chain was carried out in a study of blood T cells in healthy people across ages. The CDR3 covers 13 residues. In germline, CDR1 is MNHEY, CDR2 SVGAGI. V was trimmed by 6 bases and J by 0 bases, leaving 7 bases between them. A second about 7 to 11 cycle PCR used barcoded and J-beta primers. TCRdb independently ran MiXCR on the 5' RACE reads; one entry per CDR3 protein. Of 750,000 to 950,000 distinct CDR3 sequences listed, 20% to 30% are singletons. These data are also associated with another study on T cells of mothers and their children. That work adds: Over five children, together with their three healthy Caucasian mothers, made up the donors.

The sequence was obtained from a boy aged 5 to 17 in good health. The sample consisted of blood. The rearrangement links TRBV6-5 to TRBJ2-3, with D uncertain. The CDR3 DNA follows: TGTGCCAGCAGAAAGGCTAGCACAGATACGCAGTATTTT. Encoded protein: CASRKASTDTQYF.